These 9 T cell receptor beta chains were all obtained from the same sample, sequenced in a study of regulatory T cells in long-lasting Graves disease. Building of the TCR beta libraries involved iRepertoire HTBI primers and Arm-PCR of CDR3 regions. From the multiplex PCR reads, TCRdb called clonotypes with MiXCR, one entry per CDR3 protein. The table records fewer than 500,000 distinct CDR3 sequences, roughly 15% of them present only once. As for time point: newly diagnosed GD, antithyroid drugs for less than 3 months. RNA isolated from PBMCs was used to make the TCR library. The data also belong to a second study, concerning T cells in Graves' hyperthyroidism and ophthalmopathy.

The sequencing used peripheral blood mononuclear cells (PBMCs), collected at new diagnosis, from a patient treated with antithyroid drugs. The source is a man aged 40-55 years with Graves disease.

This clonotype was picked up a small number of times. The rearrangement joins TRBV5-6 to TRBJ1-1; D is uncertain. Germline-derived CDR1 and CDR2 are SGHDT and YYEEEE. V was shortened by 0 bases and J by 6 bases, with 9 bases between the two germline ends. The CDR3 length is 13 residues. For the CDR3, the DNA is TGTGCCAGCAGCTTGGGTGGGATCCCTGAAGCTTTCTTT. Translating it yields CASSLGGIPEAFF.

The rearrangement uses TRBV7-9 and TRBJ2-1, with 9 bases fitting TRBD2. Losses at the gene ends were 5 bases for V and 0 bases for J; bases not matched to a gene: 17. Germline V gene data show CDR1 as SEHNR and CDR2 as FQNEAQ (reference sequence). This CDR3 has 20 residues. The CDR3 spells CASSPMGGSGRSSSYNEQFF. The CDR3 nucleotides are TGTGCCAGCAGCCCCATGGGGGGCAGCGGGAGGTCTAGCTCCTACAATGAGCAGTTCTTC.

There are a few counts of this clonotype. The rearrangement uses TRBV6-1 and TRBJ2-1; 8 bases are a match to TRBD2. The junction had 9 bases not matched to a gene; V was cut back by 7 bases and J by 1 base. Per germline, CDR1 MNHNS and CDR2 SASEGT. This CDR3 spans 16 amino acids. The CDR3: CASNSNPGGSYNEQFF. The DNA for the CDR3 is TGTGCCAGCAACTCGAACCCGGGAGGGTCCTACAATGAGCAGTTCTTC.

This clonotype was recorded at least ten times. DNA for the CDR3: TGTGCCAGCAGCTTAAGCTACAGTGCGTCCTACAATGAGCAGTTCTTC. Its translation: CASSLSYSASYNEQFF. The chain has TRBV11-1 and TRBJ2-1, with D unclear. V shed 2 bases and J shed 1 base, with 12 bases lying between them. The CDR3 extends over 16 amino acids. Germline V lookup: CDR1 SGHAT, CDR2 FQDESV (reference sequence).

In its sample, this clonotype was seen a few times. The chain carries TRBV4-1 and TRBJ2-7; the match to TRBD2 covers 9 bases. The trim removed 4 bases at V and 6 bases at J, leaving 7 bases unmatched. This CDR3 has 14 amino acids. CDR1 MGHRA and CDR2 YSYEKL come from the germline V gene. The CDR3 DNA reads TGCGCCAGCAGCCGAGTGGGACTAGCAGGCGAGCAGTACTTC. This sequence encodes CASSRVGLAGEQYF.

The sample holds many counts of this clonotype. The V gene is TRBV28, the J gene TRBJ1-1; the D is unclear. The V end was cut by 2 bases, the J end by 1 base, with 11 bases between. The CDR3 is 15 residues long. The germline V gene encodes CDR1 MDHEN and CDR2 SYDVKM. The CDR3 region has the DNA TGTGCCAGCAGTTTAGTAAGACTTACGAACACTGAAGCTTTCTTT. Amino acid sequence: CASSLVRLTNTEAFF. The entire variable domain, with the rest obtained from reference TRBV28 and TRBJ1-1, is as follows: DVKVTQSSRYLVKRTGEKVFLECVQDMDHENMFWYRQDPGLGLRLIYFSYDVKMKEKGDIPEGYSVSREKKERFSLILESASTNQTSMYLCASSLVRLTNTEAFFGQGTRLTVV.

This chain's CDR3 is CASSKGLAGYYNEQFF. The CDR3 DNA sequence: TGCGCCAGCAGTAAGGGACTAGCGGGGTACTACAATGAGCAGTTCTTC. The chain couples TRBV5-1 to TRBJ2-1, with 13 bases fitting TRBD2. With 5 bases clipped from V and 3 bases from J, the junction kept 5 bases outside the gene matches. Germline lookup yields CDR1 SGHRS and CDR2 YFSETQ. CDR3 length equals 16 residues. Full variable domain (missing parts from reference TRBV5-1 and TRBJ2-1): KAGVTQTPRYLIKTRGQQVTLSCSPISGHRSVSWYQQTPGQGLQFLFEYFSETQRNKGNFPGRFSGRQFSNSRSEMNVSTLELGDSALYLCASSKGLAGYYNEQFFGPGTRLTVL.

This clonotype was seen many times. The gene calls are TRBV9 and TRBJ2-7, with 10 bases that match TRBD1. The CDR3 is made up of 15 amino acids. Trimming removed 3 bases from V and 2 bases from J; junction bases left unmatched: 5. Germline V CDR1 and CDR2: SGDLS, YYNGEE. CDR3 amino acids: CASSDPGTGAYEQYF. CDR3 sequence (DNA): TGTGCCAGCAGCGACCCCGGGACAGGGGCCTACGAGCAGTACTTC. Full variable domain (remainder filled in from reference TRBV9 and TRBJ2-7): DSGVTQTPKHLITATGQRVTLRCSPRSGDLSVYWYQQSLDQGLQFLIQYYNGEERAKGNILERFSAQQFPDLHSELNLSSLELGDSALYFCASSDPGTGAYEQYFGPGTRLTVT.

This clonotype was seen ten or more times. This rearrangement joins TRBV20-1 to TRBJ2-7, with 7 bases matching TRBD1. Germline-derived CDR1 and CDR2 are DFQATT and SNEGSKA (reference sequence). J gave up 3 bases and V 6 bases, and 8 bases lay outside the gene matches. The CDR3 consists of 13 residues. CDR3 nucleotide sequence: TGCAGTGCGAGACAGGGAACCAACTACGAGCAGTACTTC. It is translated as CSARQGTNYEQYF.